This T cell receptor (beta chain) was found in a study of blood T cell repertoires in COVID-19. Measured with immunoSEQ multiplex PCR; TCRdb has only the in-frame clones, and not every one. Among 540,000 or so clones listed, roughly 89% were seen once. Trimming left V 2 bases short and J 7 bases short, with 12 bases between. The CDR3 is 15 residues long. The germline gives CDR1 SGHAT, CDR2 FQNNGV. The rearrangement joins TRBV11-2 to TRBJ1-6; TRBD1 might be the D (6 bases). Sequencing was carried out using peripheral blood. The sequence was collected from a woman between 45 and 65 years old with COVID-19, enrolled during active disease. The CDR3 bases are TGTGCCAGCAGCTTAATGGGGCAGGGGAATTCACCCCTCCACTTT. Amino acids: CASSLMGQGNSPLHF. Supplemented by reference TRBV11-2 and TRBJ1-6, the full variable domain reads EAGVAQSPRYKIIEKRQSVAFWCNPISGHATLYWYQQILGQGPKLLIQFQNNGVVDDSQLPKDRFSAERLKGVDSTLKIQPAKLEDSAVYLCASSLMGQGNSPLHFGNGTRLTVT.